Shown below are 21 T cell receptor beta chains from a single sample sequenced in a study of T cell changes during pregnancy in multiple sclerosis. Assay used: immunoSEQ multiplex PCR; TCRdb lists only in-frame clones, some missing. Of approximately 66,000 clones listed, 90% to 95% are singletons. The material sequenced was CD8+ T cells from peripheral blood mononuclear cells, taken before pregnancy. These receptors originate from a female donor with multiple sclerosis, enrolled in a pregnancy study.

The chain employs TRBV27 and TRBJ2-1, with D unresolved. Trimming left V 3 bases short and J 3 bases short, with 9 bases between. CDR1 MNHEY and CDR2 SMNVEV come from the germline V gene (reference sequence). The CDR3 is made up of 14 amino acids. The CDR3: CASSFTDLYNEQFF. CDR3 bases: TGTGCCAGCAGTTTCACAGACCTCTACAATGAGCAGTTCTTC.

The chain joins TRBV7-6 to TRBJ2-7; the D gene is possibly TRBD2 (5 bases). V lost 1 base, J lost 0 bases, and 13 bases lay in between. This CDR3 has 16 residues. Germline V gene lookup returns CDR1 SGHVS and CDR2 FNYEAQ. As DNA, the CDR3 is TGTGCCAGCAGCTTAGAGCACGGGGAGAGCTCCTACGAGCAGTACTTC. This sequence encodes CASSLEHGESSYEQYF.

This clone has only one observation. V usage is TRBV7-9 and J usage is TRBJ1-1, with 10 bases lining up with TRBD1. The germline V gene has CDR1 SEHNR and CDR2 FQNEAQ (reference sequence). The CDR3 is 14 residues long. The J segment lost 3 bases and the V segment lost 7 bases, leaving 5 bases of the junction unmatched. CDR3 sequence (DNA): TGTGCCAGCAAGACAGGGGGCCTTGACACTGAAGCTTTCTTT. The encoded protein is CASKTGGLDTEAFF.

The V call is TRBV6-1, the J call TRBJ2-3, with TRBD2 identical over 12 bases. The germline gives CDR1 MNHNS, CDR2 SASEGT. J lost 3 bases, V lost 4 bases, and 11 bases had no gene match. CDR3 size: 18 residues. The CDR3 region has the DNA TGTGCCAGCAGTGCCCAGACTAGCGGGGGTTTTGTTACAGATACGCAGTATTTT. Encoded protein: CASSAQTSGGFVTDTQYF.

The chain carries TRBV18 and TRBJ1-3; 7 bases are a match to TRBD1. V trimming: 7 bases; J trimming: 4 bases; junction bases outside the gene matches: 10. Germline V lookup: CDR1 KGHSH, CDR2 LQKENI. CDR3 length equals 15 residues. The CDR3 DNA follows: TGTGCCAGCTGGACCACAGGGGCCGACGGAAACACCATATATTTT. This encodes CASWTTGADGNTIYF.

Here the CDR3 reads CASGLATGDQYF. The CDR3 nucleotides read TGTGCTAGTGGTTTGGCTACGGGGGACCAGTACTTC. V gene TRBV12-5 combines with J gene TRBJ2-4; TRBD2 might be the D (6 bases). V was clipped by 1 base and J by 13 bases, with 11 bases between them. The CDR3 is 12 residues long. In germline, CDR1 is LGHNT, CDR2 FRNRAP.

The chain couples TRBV5-6 to TRBJ1-1, with unresolved D. The V end lost 0 bases, the J end lost 2 bases, and 8 bases lay between the germline ends. The CDR3 totals 14 residues. Germline values: CDR1 SGHDT, CDR2 YYEEEE. The CDR3 DNA reads as TGTGCCAGCAGCTTGGTAGGAGACAACACTGAAGCTTTCTTT. Protein product: CASSLVGDNTEAFF.

The chain joins TRBV19 to TRBJ2-7; TRBD2 matches 10 bases. The V and J ends lost 1 base and 4 bases, in that order; junction bases with no gene match: 4. Germline-derived CDR1 and CDR2 are LNHDA and SQIVND (reference sequence). The CDR3 extends over 15 amino acids. Written as DNA, the CDR3 is TGTGCCAGTAGTATAGCCCTGACTAGCGGGTACGAGCAGTACTTC. Translating it yields CASSIALTSGYEQYF.

The V gene is TRBV7-2, the J gene TRBJ2-5, with 10 bases identical to TRBD2. The CDR3 runs to 17 residues. V dropped 1 base and J dropped 4; count of bases not matched to a gene: 9. Germline V gene sequence: CDR1 SGHTA, CDR2 FQGNSA. CDR3 DNA: TGTGCCAGCAGCTTAGGGGTCCTAGCGGGGGTCCCAGAGACCCAGTACTTC. Its translation is CASSLGVLAGVPETQYF.

The V gene is TRBV6-5, the J gene TRBJ2-7, with 10 positions matching TRBD1. With 5 bases clipped from V and 5 bases from J, the junction kept 6 bases outside the gene matches. This CDR3 region has 14 residues. Germline CDR1 and CDR2: MNHEY and SVGAGI. The CDR3 here is CASSRWTGGNEQYF. As DNA, the CDR3 is TGTGCCAGCAGTCGTTGGACAGGGGGAAACGAGCAGTACTTC.

Worth noting for this clone: At one of its ends the junction is not consistent with the germline gene, which may arise from a read error. V is TRBV7-2 and J is TRBJ2-4, with 13 positions matching TRBD2. CDR1 SGHTA and CDR2 FQGNSA come from the germline V gene. CDR3 length: 14 residues. CDR3 coding DNA: TGTGCCAGCAGCTTAGGGACTAGCGGGGGCAGCTTACTCTTC. Translating it yields CASSLGTSGGSLLF.

The rearrangement links TRBV9 to TRBJ1-1; the match to TRBD1 covers 7 bases. Per the germline V gene, CDR1 is SGDLS and CDR2 is YYNGEE. This CDR3 has 14 amino acids. The V gene end was trimmed by 4 bases and the J gene end by 5 bases; junction bases not matched to a gene: 8. CDR3 in amino acids: CASSPTVGQTEAFF. CDR3 DNA sequence: TGTGCCAGCAGCCCGACGGTGGGACAGACTGAAGCTTTCTTT.

The rearrangement links TRBV7-9 to TRBJ2-1, with D maybe TRBD2 (7 bases). V lost 5 bases and J 8 bases, leaving 22 bases between the germline ends. This CDR3 region has 16 residues. Germline CDR1 and CDR2: SEHNR and FQNEAQ (reference sequence). Here the CDR3 reads CASSPLEGGAFYEQFF. The CDR3, as DNA: TGTGCCAGCAGCCCGTTAGAGGGGGGGGCCTTCTATGAGCAGTTCTTC.

The J gene is TRBJ2-7, the V gene TRBV6-5, with D unclear. Germline CDR1 MNHEY, CDR2 SVGAGI. This CDR3 has 13 residues. Trimming took off 3 bases at V and 5 bases at J, with 11 bases between the two ends. The CDR3 sequence is CASSYGLTDEQYF. CDR3 DNA sequence: TGTGCCAGCAGTTATGGGCTAACGGACGAGCAGTACTTC.

The V and J genes are TRBV27 and TRBJ1-1; tentatively, D is TRBD1 (5 bases). The CDR3 totals 10 residues. Germline-derived CDR1 and CDR2 are MNHEY and SMNVEV (reference sequence). CDR3 DNA: TGTTTGGGGGGGGATATTGAAGCTTTCTTT. Encoded protein: CLGGDIEAFF.

V usage is TRBV27 and J usage is TRBJ1-4; TRBD1 aligns across 7 bases. The CDR3 loop spans 14 amino acids. V gave up 5 bases and J gave up 5 bases; unmatched junction bases: 5. Germline loops: CDR1 MNHEY, CDR2 SMNVEV (reference sequence). In DNA, the CDR3 is TGTGCCAGCAGTACGGGACAGACCAATGAAAAACTGTTTTTT. As protein: CASSTGQTNEKLFF.

The chain employs TRBV11-2 and TRBJ2-5, with D hard to call. CDR1 is SGHAT, CDR2 FQNNGV, per germline. This CDR3 has 15 residues. Trimming removed 2 bases at V and 1 base at J, with 11 bases between. As DNA, the CDR3 is TGTGCCAGCAGCTTACGGTTAACAGCCCAAGAGACCCAGTACTTC. It specifies CASSLRLTAQETQYF.

This clone showed up just once. The chain is built from TRBV11-2 and TRBJ2-6; 7 bases align to TRBD1. The V gene end was trimmed by 5 bases and the J gene end by 10 bases; junction bases not matched to a gene: 17. CDR1 and CDR2 (germline): SGHAT, FQNNGV. The CDR3 loop spans 17 amino acids. The DNA for the CDR3 is TGTGCCAGCAGCGCACCCCCAGTCGAACAGGGGCCTAACGTCCTGACTTTC. Protein product: CASSAPPVEQGPNVLTF.

J is TRBJ1-3 and V is TRBV2; D ambiguous. The ends were cut back, 8 bases at V and 0 bases at J, with 20 bases in the middle. The CDR3 is 17 amino acids. The germline gives CDR1 SNHLY, CDR2 FYNNEI. The CDR3 is CASLEVAASSSGNTIYF. CDR3 nucleotides: TGTGCCAGCCTGGAGGTCGCAGCCTCAAGCTCTGGAAACACCATATATTTT.

The rearrangement links TRBV10-3 to TRBJ2-3; tentatively, D is TRBD1 (5 bases). The CDR3 covers 13 residues. Between the trimmed V and J ends, which lost 7 bases and 6 bases, there was a span of 14 bases. Germline V gives CDR1 ENHRY, CDR2 SYGVKD. The CDR3 loop reads CAITSGMGDTQYF. DNA of the CDR3: TGTGCCATCACCTCAGGGATGGGCGATACGCAGTATTTT.

This rearrangement joins TRBV19 to TRBJ2-7; 8 bases line up with TRBD1. Germline CDR1 reads LNHDA; CDR2 reads SQIVND (reference sequence). This CDR3 contains 14 residues. J gave up 2 bases and V 5 bases, and 5 bases lay outside the gene matches. As DNA, the CDR3 is TGTGCCAGTAGTGCGACAGGGGAACCCTACGAGCAGTACTTC. This translates into CASSATGEPYEQYF.